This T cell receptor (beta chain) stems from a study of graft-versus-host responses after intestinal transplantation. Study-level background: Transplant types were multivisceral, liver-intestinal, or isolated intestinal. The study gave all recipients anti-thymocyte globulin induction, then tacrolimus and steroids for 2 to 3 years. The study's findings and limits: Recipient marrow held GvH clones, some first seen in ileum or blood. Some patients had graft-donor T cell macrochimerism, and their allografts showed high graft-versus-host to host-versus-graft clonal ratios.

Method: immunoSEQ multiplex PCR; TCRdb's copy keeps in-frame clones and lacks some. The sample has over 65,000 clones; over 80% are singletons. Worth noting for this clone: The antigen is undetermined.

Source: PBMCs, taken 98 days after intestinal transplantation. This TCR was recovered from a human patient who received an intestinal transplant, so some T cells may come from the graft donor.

In nucleotides, the CDR3 is TGCAGCGTTACGACCGGGACAGGCTATGGCTACACCTTC. It yields the protein CSVTTGTGYGYTF. This chain uses TRBV29-1 with TRBJ1-2; 8 bases are shared with TRBD1. V dropped 5 bases and J dropped 4; count of bases not matched to a gene: 6. This CDR3 contains 13 residues. CDR1 SQVTM and CDR2 ANQGSEA come from the germline V gene.